The 19 T cell receptor beta chains listed next were all sequenced from one sample in a study of shared clonotypes between healthy human individuals. Clones were sequenced by immunoSEQ multiplex PCR, and TCRdb holds only the in-frame ones, with some missing. The sample has 2.5 million or so clones, roughly 92% seen once. The sample was naive CD4+ T cells sorted from blood. Subset specified: CD45RA+ positively selected. The receptor set was obtained from a man younger than 35 in good health.

The chain recombines TRBV29-1 with TRBJ2-2; either TRBD1 or TRBD2 may fit D (6 bases each). Per the germline V gene, CDR1 is SQVTM and CDR2 is ANQGSEA. The V gene lost 6 bases and the J gene lost 0 bases, with 11 bases spanning the gap. This CDR3 has 14 amino acids. The CDR3 bases are TGCAGCGTCGCGGGACAATCGAACACCGGGGAGCTGTTTTTT. Translating gives CSVAGQSNTGELFF.

The chain couples TRBV5-8 to TRBJ2-3; 9 bases line up with TRBD2. CDR1 is SGHTS and CDR2 is YDEGEE in the germline V gene. Germline trimming cut 0 bases from V and 2 bases from J; bases unmatched to any gene: 7. This CDR3 spans 17 amino acids. The CDR3 region has the DNA TGTGCCAGCAGCTTGGACGGCCTAGCGGGGAACACAGATACGCAGTATTTT. Its protein product is CASSLDGLAGNTDTQYF.

The J gene is TRBJ1-2, the V gene TRBV29-1, with a possible D match to TRBD1 (5 bases). The CDR3 covers 13 residues. Per the germline V gene, CDR1 is SQVTM and CDR2 is ANQGSEA. Trimming took 7 bases from V and 2 from J, leaving 14 bases between them. The CDR3 sequence is CSALTDSNYGYTF. In nucleotides, the CDR3 is TGCAGCGCCCTGACAGATAGCAACTATGGCTACACCTTC.

The rearrangement joins TRBV5-1 to TRBJ2-7, with TRBD1 matching over 10 bases. V lost 4 bases and J lost 6; bases outside the gene matches: 7. Germline values: CDR1 SGHRS, CDR2 YFSETQ. The CDR3 spans 14 residues. Here the CDR3 DNA reads TGCGCCAGCAGCGAAACCGGGACAGGGGCCGAGCAGTACTTC. Translating gives CASSETGTGAEQYF.

Only one count was recorded for this clone. The chain carries TRBV11-3 and TRBJ2-7, with 7 bases identical to TRBD1. CDR1 and CDR2 (germline): SGHNT, YENEEA. This CDR3 has 13 residues. The J segment lost 1 base and the V segment lost 5 bases, leaving 2 bases of the junction unmatched. CDR3 nucleotide sequence: TGTGCCAGCAGCAAGACAGGGTCCTACGAGCAGTACTTC. It is translated as CASSKTGSYEQYF. Supplemented by reference TRBV11-3 and TRBJ2-7, the full variable domain reads EAGVVQSPRYKIIEKKQPVAFWCNPISGHNTLYWYLQNLGQGPELLIRYENEEAVDDSQLPKDRFSAERLKGVDSTLKIQPAELGDSAVYLCASSKTGSYEQYFGPGTRLTVT.

The rearrangement joins TRBV5-6 to TRBJ2-1, with 9 bases aligning to TRBD1. This CDR3 comprises 15 residues. Germline V CDR1 and CDR2: SGHDT, YYEEEE. Trimming cost V 4 bases and J 7 bases; bases outside gene matches: 9. The CDR3 here is CASSKDRGGRNEQFF. The CDR3 DNA sequence: TGTGCCAGCAGCAAGGACAGGGGAGGTAGGAATGAGCAGTTCTTC.

This chain connects TRBV19 to TRBJ2-1, with D perhaps matching TRBD2 (6 bases). This CDR3 is built from 15 residues. Trimming shortened V by 5 bases and J by 6 bases, and 17 bases separated the two germline ends. From germline, CDR1 is LNHDA and CDR2 SQIVND (reference sequence). CDR3 DNA: TGTGCCAGTAGTTCTCGGGGGAACCCCGGCAATGAGCAGTTCTTC. Protein sequence: CASSSRGNPGNEQFF.

The rearrangement uses TRBV28 and TRBJ1-1, with D possibly being TRBD1 (6 bases). Germline CDR1 and CDR2: MDHEN and SYDVKM. Between the trimmed V and J ends, which lost 2 bases and 10 bases, there was a span of 20 bases. The CDR3 contains 15 residues. The CDR3 DNA sequence: TGTGCCAGCAGTTTAGACAACTTGGGGGGGGCGCGAGCTTTCTTT. It codes for CASSLDNLGGARAFF.

This sequence joins TRBV5-4 and TRBJ1-1; 7 bases are shared with TRBD1. The CDR3 length is 14 residues. CDR1 and CDR2 from the germline V gene are SGHNT and YYREEE (reference sequence). Losses at the gene ends were 0 bases for V and 9 bases for J; bases not matched to a gene: 8. CDR3 in amino acids: CASSLEGAKSQAFF. Here the CDR3 DNA reads TGTGCCAGCAGCTTGGAGGGGGCGAAAAGCCAAGCTTTCTTT. The full variable domain, rest sourced from reference TRBV5-4 and TRBJ1-1, is ETGVTQSPTHLIKTRGQQVTLRCSSQSGHNTVSWYQQALGQGPQFIFQYYREEENGRGNFPPRFSGLQFPNYSSELNVNALELDDSALYLCASSLEGAKSQAFFGQGTRLTVV.

With respect to this clone: Other DNA sequences of this sample code for an identical CDR3. The chain combines TRBV10-3 with TRBJ2-7; 13 positions match TRBD2. CDR1 ENHRY and CDR2 SYGVKD come from the germline V gene. V was clipped by 5 bases and J by 4 bases; unmatched bases: 2. CDR3 length: 14 residues. The CDR3 loop is CAISRTSGSYEQYF. CDR3 bases: TGTGCCATCAGTAGGACTAGCGGGAGTTACGAGCAGTACTTC.

The V call is TRBV18, the J call TRBJ1-5; a possible D gene is TRBD1 (6 bases). Germline lookup yields CDR1 KGHSH and CDR2 LQKENI. With 4 bases removed from V and 3 bases from J, the gap between germline ends came to 10 bases. The CDR3 sequence is 14 residues long. In DNA, the CDR3 is TGTGCCAGCTCACACGACAGGTACAATCAGCCCCAGCATTTT. Translated, it gives CASSHDRYNQPQHF.

The V call is TRBV28, the J call TRBJ2-3; 7 bases line up with TRBD1. V lost 3 bases and J lost 5; bases outside the gene matches: 8. The germline CDR1 and CDR2 sequences are MDHEN and SYDVKM. CDR3 length: 15 amino acids. In DNA, the CDR3 is TGTGCCAGCAGTTTGCAGGGGGAGAACGTAGATACGCAGTATTTT. Encoded protein: CASSLQGENVDTQYF.

The chain employs TRBV9 and TRBJ2-1, with 10 positions matching TRBD2. CDR3 size: 16 residues. The germline V gene has CDR1 SGDLS and CDR2 YYNGEE. J gave up 7 bases and V 3 bases, and 10 bases lay outside the gene matches. The CDR3 spells CASSALAGGFGNEQFF. The CDR3 DNA follows: TGTGCCAGCAGCGCTTTAGCGGGGGGATTTGGAAATGAGCAGTTCTTC.

The chain uses TRBV6-6 and TRBJ2-7, with D possibly TRBD1 on 6 matching bases. The V and J ends lost 4 bases and 3 bases respectively, with 16 bases between them. In germline, CDR1 is MNHNY, CDR2 SVGAGI (reference sequence). The CDR3 contains 15 residues. The CDR3 spells CASSLGQTTGYEQYF. CDR3 sequence (DNA): TGTGCCAGCAGTTTAGGACAGACGACGGGCTACGAGCAGTACTTC.

The chain combines TRBV7-9 with TRBJ2-7; 9 bases are shared with TRBD2. Germline CDR1 reads SEHNR; CDR2 reads FQNEAQ (reference sequence). The CDR3 has 17 residues. V dropped 4 bases and J dropped 2; count of bases not matched to a gene: 12. CDR3 protein: CASSSSPGGGRAYEQYF. As DNA, the CDR3 is TGTGCCAGCAGCTCTAGCCCGGGGGGCGGGAGGGCCTACGAGCAGTACTTC.

The V and J genes are TRBV10-3 and TRBJ1-2; a possible D gene is TRBD1 (6 bases). With 4 bases removed from V and 5 bases from J, the gap between germline ends came to 11 bases. Germline CDR1 ENHRY, CDR2 SYGVKD. The CDR3 contains 13 residues. The CDR3 DNA reads as TGTGCCATCAGTGCTCTACAGGGATATGGCTACACCTTC. It encodes CAISALQGYGYTF.

The sample holds one count of this clone. The chain carries TRBV27 and TRBJ2-1; no definite D call. The CDR3 has 14 residues. Per the germline V gene, CDR1 is MNHEY and CDR2 is SMNVEV (reference sequence). The V end was cut by 3 bases, the J end by 2 bases, with 8 bases between. In DNA form, the CDR3 reads TGTGCCAGCAGTTTGGCAATGACCTACAATGAGCAGTTCTTC. Translation gives CASSLAMTYNEQFF.

The rearrangement uses TRBV6-1 and TRBJ2-7; 7 nucleotides align to TRBD2. V was clipped by 3 bases and J by 5 bases; unmatched bases: 13. CDR1 is MNHNS, CDR2 SASEGT, per germline. CDR3 length: 16 amino acids. CDR3 sequence reads: CASSELRKLAFDEQYF. For the CDR3, the DNA is TGTGCCAGCAGTGAGCTACGAAAACTAGCGTTCGACGAGCAGTACTTC.

The chain carries TRBV25-1 and TRBJ2-2; 7 bases are a match to TRBD2. The ends lost 2 bases at V and 7 bases at J; junction bases unmatched: 10. CDR1 is MGHDK, CDR2 SYGVNS, per germline. The CDR3 has 16 amino acids. In nucleotides, the CDR3 is TGTGCCAGCAGTGAAACGGGGGAGGGCCATCACGGGGAGCTGTTTTTT. It translates to CASSETGEGHHGELFF. Full variable domain (missing parts from reference TRBV25-1 and TRBJ2-2): EADIYQTPRYLVIGTGKKITLECSQTMGHDKMYWYQQDPGMELHLIHYSYGVNSTEKGDLSSESTVSRIRTEHFPLTLESARPSHTSQYLCASSETGEGHHGELFFGEGSRLTVL.